The 26 T cell receptor beta chains in this list originate from one sample, sequenced in a study of blood T cell repertoires in COVID-19. Profiling relied on immunoSEQ multiplex PCR, and the TCRdb table lists in-frame clones only, not all of them. This table has approximately 93,000 clones, roughly 79% appearing once. What was sequenced was peripheral blood. Source of these receptors: a woman aged 80 or over with acute or convalescent COVID-19.

The rearrangement links TRBV11-3 to TRBJ2-2; maybe TRBD2 (5 bases). Trimming took off 4 bases at V and 6 bases at J, with 12 bases between the two ends. CDR1 and CDR2 from the germline V gene are SGHNT and YENEEA. The CDR3 covers 14 residues. The CDR3 reads CASSSGLVAGELFF. The DNA of the CDR3 is TGTGCCAGCAGCTCCGGACTGGTGGCCGGGGAGCTGTTTTTT.

The chain uses TRBV28 and TRBJ2-2; 9 nucleotides match TRBD2. Germline V gene data show CDR1 as MDHEN and CDR2 as SYDVKM. V was clipped by 4 bases and J by 4 bases; unmatched bases: 7. The CDR3 contains 16 residues. The CDR3 here is CASSSFSGSSTGELFF. Written as DNA, the CDR3 is TGTGCCAGCAGTTCCTTTAGCGGGAGTAGCACCGGGGAGCTGTTTTTT.

This clone was observed a handful of times. The chain couples TRBV12-3 or TRBV12-4 to TRBJ1-4, with D possibly matching TRBD1 (6 bases). Trimming stripped 3 bases from V and 6 bases from J, with 8 bases between. The CDR3 has 13 residues. The CDR3 sequence: CASSLSGDEKLFF. In nucleotides, the CDR3 is TGTGCCAGCAGTTTGTCAGGGGATGAAAAACTGTTTTTT.

The V call is TRBV3-1 (or the pseudogene TRBV3-2), the J call TRBJ2-7, with 7 positions matching TRBD1. The V gene end was trimmed by 2 bases and the J gene end by 2 bases; junction bases not matched to a gene: 6. Germline V lookup: CDR1 LGHDT, CDR2 YNNKEL (reference sequence). This CDR3 has 15 amino acids. CDR3 residues: CASSQYTGVPYEQYF. The CDR3 nucleotides read TGTGCCAGCAGCCAATATACAGGGGTCCCCTACGAGCAGTACTTC.

This rearrangement joins TRBV7-2 to TRBJ1-1, with TRBD1 as a possible D gene (6 bases). The length of the CDR3 is 18 residues. From germline, CDR1 is SGHTA and CDR2 FQGNSA. V was clipped by 5 bases and J by 1 base, with 23 bases between them. The CDR3, as DNA: TGTGCCAGCAGCCCCCTTTCCGGGACACGAATCGCGAACACTGAAGCTTTCTTT. Protein product: CASSPLSGTRIANTEAFF.

This clone was seen a few times. The chain has TRBV5-1 and TRBJ2-5, with a possible D match to TRBD1 (6 bases). The CDR3 consists of 14 residues. V was pared by 0 bases and J by 5 bases, with 11 bases between. Germline CDR1 and CDR2: SGHRS and YFSETQ. The CDR3 DNA is TGCGCCAGCAGCTTGGGACAGGATCTTGAGACCCAGTACTTC. As protein: CASSLGQDLETQYF. Variable domain in full (rest from reference TRBV5-1 and TRBJ2-5): KAGVTQTPRYLIKTRGQQVTLSCSPISGHRSVSWYQQTPGQGLQFLFEYFSETQRNKGNFPGRFSGRQFSNSRSEMNVSTLELGDSALYLCASSLGQDLETQYFGPGTRLLVL.

The V and J genes are TRBV5-1 and TRBJ1-3; no definite D call. CDR1 is SGHRS, CDR2 YFSETQ, per germline. Trimming removed 0 bases at V and 0 bases at J, with 7 bases between. This CDR3 contains 15 residues. CDR3 protein: CASSLGDTSGNTIYF. CDR3 bases: TGCGCCAGCAGCTTGGGAGATACCTCTGGAAACACCATATATTTT.

This clone was detected only once. The chain combines TRBV4-3 with TRBJ2-5, with TRBD2 matching over 11 bases. Germline assignment: CDR1 LGHNA and CDR2 YSLEER. This CDR3 spans 19 amino acids. J lost 5 bases, V lost 0 bases, and 14 bases had no gene match. The CDR3 nucleotides are TGCGCCAGCAGCCAAGATTTGTCAGGGACTAGCGGAACTGTGGAGACCCAGTACTTC. Protein product: CASSQDLSGTSGTVETQYF.

V gene TRBV27 combines with J gene TRBJ2-1; tentatively, D is TRBD2 (5 bases). Trimming shortened V by 3 bases and J by 2 bases, and 11 bases separated the two germline ends. The CDR3 has 15 residues. Per the germline V gene, CDR1 is MNHEY and CDR2 is SMNVEV (reference sequence). The CDR3 region is CASSFRSGTYNEQFF. The CDR3 DNA follows: TGTGCCAGCAGTTTTCGGAGCGGAACCTACAATGAGCAGTTCTTC.

The chain employs TRBV5-1 and TRBJ2-7; 13 positions match TRBD2. Looked up from germline, CDR1 is SGHRS and CDR2 is YFSETQ. J gave up 6 bases and V 4 bases, and 10 bases lay outside the gene matches. This CDR3 spans 16 amino acids. CDR3 DNA: TGCGCCAGCAGCGCAGGACTAGCGGGGGATACTGGCGAGCAGTACTTC. Its translation: CASSAGLAGDTGEQYF.

The V call is TRBV2, the J call TRBJ2-5, with 7 bases matching TRBD1. CDR3 size: 15 residues. V dropped 3 bases and J dropped 4; count of bases not matched to a gene: 8. CDR1 is SNHLY and CDR2 is FYNNEI in the germline V gene. The CDR3 loop reads CASSEEDRSRETQYF. For the CDR3, the DNA is TGTGCCAGCAGTGAGGAGGACAGGTCCCGAGAGACCCAGTACTTC.

The gene calls are TRBV5-8 and TRBJ2-7; TRBD2 is a possible D gene (6 bases). The CDR3 consists of 14 residues. V was pared by 2 bases and J by 3 bases, with 12 bases between. Germline V gene lookup returns CDR1 SGHTS and CDR2 YDEGEE. For the CDR3, the DNA is TGTGCCAGCAGCTTTGGGACTCGATTCTACGAGCAGTACTTC. Protein product: CASSFGTRFYEQYF.

V usage is TRBV21-1 and J usage is TRBJ1-4; the D call of TRBD1 is as the table states it, not checked on the DNA. TRBV21-1 is given as a pseudogene. The CDR3 runs to 18 residues. The CDR3 region is CASSKAGAGPRKPEKLFF. The CDR3 DNA is TGTGCCAGCAGCAAAGCGGGGGCCGGGCCCAGAAAACCTGAAAAACTGTTTTTT.

The V call is TRBV3-1 (or the pseudogene TRBV3-2), the J call TRBJ2-5; D may be TRBD2 (6 bases). V was shortened by 2 bases and J by 1 base, with 14 bases between the two germline ends. Germline assignment: CDR1 LGHDT and CDR2 YNNKEL (reference sequence). The CDR3 is 16 residues long. The CDR3 sequence is CASSQSPLATQETQYF. CDR3 sequence (DNA): TGTGCCAGCAGCCAAAGCCCCCTAGCGACCCAAGAGACCCAGTACTTC.

The chain has TRBV9 and TRBJ1-1; 8 bases map to TRBD1. V was clipped by 0 bases and J by 0 bases; unmatched bases: 4. The CDR3 has 16 residues. CDR1 and CDR2 from the germline V gene are SGDLS and YYNGEE. Here the CDR3 reads CASSVGSGGMNTEAFF. CDR3 sequence (DNA): TGTGCCAGCAGCGTAGGGTCAGGGGGCATGAACACTGAAGCTTTCTTT.

The V gene is TRBV6-5, the J gene TRBJ1-3; D unresolved. The V gene's germline CDR1 is MNHEY and CDR2 SVGAGI. V was trimmed by 0 bases and J by 3 bases, leaving 12 bases between them. The CDR3 covers 16 residues. The CDR3 DNA reads as TGTGCCAGCAGTTACTCAGGCGGGGAGGGTGGAAACACCATATATTTT. Amino acids: CASSYSGGEGGNTIYF.

The V gene is TRBV9, the J gene TRBJ1-5; possibly TRBD1 for D (6 bases). V lost 3 bases to trimming and J lost 3 bases, with 10 bases between them. In germline, CDR1 is SGDLS, CDR2 YYNGEE. The CDR3 is made up of 14 amino acids. CDR3 coding DNA: TGTGCCAGCAGCGGACAGGATAACAATCAGCCCCAGCATTTT. Translated: CASSGQDNNQPQHF.

A single count supports this clone. In DNA, the CDR3 is TGTGCCAGCTCGGGGCAGGGGATTGACTACACCTTC. It codes for CASSGQGIDYTF. The V gene is TRBV3-1 (or the pseudogene TRBV3-2), the J gene TRBJ1-2, with D possibly matching TRBD1 (6 bases). Germline lookup yields CDR1 LGHDT and CDR2 YNNKEL (reference sequence). CDR3 length: 12 amino acids. V shed 8 bases and J shed 10 bases, with 17 bases lying between them.

On this clone: At one boundary the junction diverges from the germline segment, which might be a read error. The chain employs TRBV24-1 and TRBJ2-3; D unclear. The germline gives CDR1 KGHDR, CDR2 SFDVKD. There are 14 residues in the CDR3. The CDR3 is CATGETSLRDTQYF. In DNA, the CDR3 is TGTGCCACCGGTGAGACAAGCCTCAGGGATACGCAGTATTTT.

The V and J genes are TRBV2 and TRBJ2-7, with TRBD1 matching over 9 bases. Per germline, CDR1 SNHLY and CDR2 FYNNEI. The CDR3 consists of 12 residues. The V gene end was trimmed by 6 bases and the J gene end by 4 bases; junction bases not matched to a gene: 1. CDR3 residues: CASRDRGYEQYF. CDR3 nucleotides: TGTGCCAGCAGGGACAGGGGTTACGAGCAGTACTTC.

V usage is TRBV29-1 and J usage is TRBJ2-3, with 8 positions matching TRBD1. J lost 4 bases, V lost 5 bases, and 5 bases had no gene match. The CDR3 loop spans 13 amino acids. CDR1 is SQVTM, CDR2 ANQGSEA, per germline. CDR3 sequence reads: CSVTQQGADTQYF. The CDR3 nucleotides read TGCAGCGTTACTCAACAGGGGGCAGATACGCAGTATTTT.

The chain uses TRBV24-1 and TRBJ1-4; the D gene is possibly TRBD1 (5 bases). Germline V gene data show CDR1 as KGHDR and CDR2 as SFDVKD. This CDR3 has 14 residues. Trimming took off 7 bases at V and 0 bases at J, with 8 bases between the two ends. The CDR3 coding sequence is TGTGCCACCAGGGACAAAACAACTAATGAAAAACTGTTTTTT. It is translated as CATRDKTTNEKLFF.

This chain links TRBV28 with TRBJ2-2, with D possibly being TRBD2 (5 bases). CDR1 and CDR2 (germline): MDHEN, SYDVKM. V was shortened by 4 bases and J by 12 bases, with 12 bases between the two germline ends. The CDR3 spans 12 residues. The CDR3 spells CASSSWLAKLFF. In nucleotides, the CDR3 is TGTGCCAGCAGTTCATGGCTAGCTAAGCTGTTTTTT.

The chain's CDR3 is CASSSDRVYGYTF. CDR3 sequence (DNA): TGTGCCAGCAGTAGCGACAGGGTCTATGGCTACACCTTC. V and J are TRBV6-2 or TRBV6-3 and TRBJ1-2; 7 bases are shared with TRBD1. Per germline, CDR1 MNHEY and CDR2 SVGEGT. The V gene end was trimmed by 5 bases and the J gene end by 4 bases; junction bases not matched to a gene: 4. The CDR3 totals 13 residues.

The chain is built from TRBV10-3 and TRBJ1-1; D gene unclear. The V end lost 4 bases, the J end lost 0 bases, and 9 bases lay between the germline ends. The CDR3 extends over 14 amino acids. CDR1 and CDR2 (germline): ENHRY, SYGVKD. DNA for the CDR3: TGTGCCATCAGTGCTAGTGGTTTGAACACTGAAGCTTTCTTT. Its translation: CAISASGLNTEAFF.

The genes are TRBV5-1 and TRBJ2-3; TRBD2 agrees at 11 bases. CDR1 is SGHRS and CDR2 is YFSETQ in the germline V gene. Losses at the gene ends were 2 bases for V and 5 bases for J; bases not matched to a gene: 4. The CDR3 extends over 15 amino acids. The CDR3 sequence: CASSLTSGRIDTQYF. CDR3 bases: TGCGCCAGCAGCTTAACTAGCGGGAGAATAGATACGCAGTATTTT.